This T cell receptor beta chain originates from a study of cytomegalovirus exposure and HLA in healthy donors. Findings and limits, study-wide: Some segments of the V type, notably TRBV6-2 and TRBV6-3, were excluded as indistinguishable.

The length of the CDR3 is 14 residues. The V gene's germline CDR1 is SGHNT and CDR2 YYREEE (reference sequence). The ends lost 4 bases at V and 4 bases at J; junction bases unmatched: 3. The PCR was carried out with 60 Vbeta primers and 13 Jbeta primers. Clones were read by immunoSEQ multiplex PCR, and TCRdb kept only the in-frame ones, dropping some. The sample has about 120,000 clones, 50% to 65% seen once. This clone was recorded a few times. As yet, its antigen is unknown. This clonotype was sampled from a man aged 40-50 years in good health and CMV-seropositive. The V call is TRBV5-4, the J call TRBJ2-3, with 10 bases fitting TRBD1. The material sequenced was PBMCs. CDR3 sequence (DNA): TGTGCCAGCAGCCGGACAGGGGGAGCAGATACGCAGTATTTT. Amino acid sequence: CASSRTGGADTQYF.